The clone carrying this T cell receptor beta chain was seen a handful of times. Its target is unknown. The data originate from a study of CD8 T cells in ankylosing spondylitis. Study-wide results and caveats: Reactive arthritis synovial fluid and blood were previously reported to contain some motif variants.

TCRdb reanalysed the 5' RACE reads using MiXCR and keeps one entry per CDR3 protein. The profile shows some 290,000 distinct CDR3 sequences, roughly 20% of them singletons. The germline V and J ends were trimmed by 5 bases and 1 base, with 8 bases remaining between them. This CDR3 has 13 amino acids. The receptor was derived from a male donor with ankylosing spondylitis or in good health (not recorded which). This rearrangement joins TRBV12-3 or TRBV12-4 to TRBJ2-5; no definite D call. The specimen was blood, either unsorted or a sorted T cell fraction (not recorded which). The CDR3 loop reads CASSTLGQETQYF. CDR3 DNA: TGTGCCAGCAGTACCCTCGGCCAAGAGACCCAGTACTTC.